Listed below are T cell receptor beta chains from one sample, sequenced in a study of OX40 agonist ivuxolimab in advanced cancers. Some clones are missing from TCRdb's copy, which holds only in-frame ones; the method was immunoSEQ multiplex PCR. The data hold about 58,000 clones, with 91% observed a single time. Sequencing used CD4+ or CD8+ T cells sorted from blood, obtained in a trial of the OX40 agonist ivuxolimab. All receptors come from an adult with an advanced solid tumor such as melanoma, head and neck, liver or kidney cancer. Both conserved end residues are part of each CDR3. Fields, in order: D gene, J gene, V gene, CDR3 protein. D genes are given only for firm matches.

d_gene: TRBD2
j_gene: TRBJ2-5
v_gene: TRBV19
CDR3aa: CASSRGTSGGVETQYF

d_gene: .
j_gene: TRBJ2-5
v_gene: TRBV27
CDR3aa: CASSLYGVVGDFVLETQYF

d_gene: .
j_gene: TRBJ1-1
v_gene: TRBV5-1
CDR3aa: CASSLAWEGREAFF

d_gene: .
j_gene: TRBJ2-7
v_gene: TRBV19
CDR3aa: CASSLSPRSLPYEQYF

d_gene: TRBD1
j_gene: TRBJ1-2
v_gene: TRBV7-2
CDR3aa: CASRRDRETDGYTF

d_gene: .
j_gene: TRBJ2-2
v_gene: TRBV5-8
CDR3aa: CASSMDRGNTGELFF

d_gene: .
j_gene: TRBJ1-4
v_gene: TRBV27
CDR3aa: CASPPGEKLFF

d_gene: .
j_gene: TRBJ1-3
v_gene: TRBV9
CDR3aa: CASSERGGGNTIYF

d_gene: .
j_gene: TRBJ2-1
v_gene: TRBV7-2
CDR3aa: CASSRSYSYNEQFF

d_gene: .
j_gene: TRBJ1-6
v_gene: TRBV27
CDR3aa: CASSFRRDTSSPLHF

d_gene: TRBD1
j_gene: TRBJ2-5
v_gene: TRBV27
CDR3aa: CASSSPSTGSETQYF

d_gene: .
j_gene: TRBJ1-3
v_gene: TRBV6-1
CDR3aa: CASSEAKLRNSGNTIYF

d_gene: .
j_gene: TRBJ1-6
v_gene: TRBV7-9
CDR3aa: CASSLVSTTLHF

d_gene: .
j_gene: TRBJ2-1
v_gene: TRBV12-2
CDR3aa: CASRLGLAGGLYNEQFF

d_gene: .
j_gene: TRBJ2-3
v_gene: TRBV7-2
CDR3aa: CASSDGPTYTQYF

d_gene: TRBD1
j_gene: TRBJ1-1
v_gene: TRBV18
CDR3aa: CASSLGQGVLNTEAFF

d_gene: .
j_gene: TRBJ1-2
v_gene: TRBV6-1
CDR3aa: CASSERGDGYTF

d_gene: .
j_gene: TRBJ1-2
v_gene: TRBV9
CDR3aa: CASSPSGNYGYTF

d_gene: .
j_gene: TRBJ1-2
v_gene: TRBV9
CDR3aa: CASSRGGGNFYGYTF

d_gene: .
j_gene: TRBJ1-2
v_gene: TRBV2
CDR3aa: CASSESTYGYTF

d_gene: .
j_gene: TRBJ2-1
v_gene: TRBV29-1
CDR3aa: CSVEGNSGDNEQFF

d_gene: TRBD2
j_gene: TRBJ2-1
v_gene: TRBV11-2
CDR3aa: CASSLVSGSNNEQFF

d_gene: TRBD2
j_gene: TRBJ2-3
v_gene: TRBV6-1
CDR3aa: CASSPLAGATDTQYF

d_gene: .
j_gene: TRBJ2-2
v_gene: TRBV4-3
CDR3aa: CASSQHTNTGELFF

d_gene: .
j_gene: TRBJ1-2
v_gene: TRBV20-1
CDR3aa: CSAGDSRGYTF

d_gene: .
j_gene: TRBJ1-1
v_gene: TRBV2
CDR3aa: CASSEAKGNTEAFF

d_gene: TRBD1
j_gene: TRBJ1-4
v_gene: TRBV27
CDR3aa: CASSRGQGEWEKLFF

d_gene: .
j_gene: TRBJ2-3
v_gene: TRBV7-8
CDR3aa: CASRRGGFSTDTQYF

d_gene: .
j_gene: TRBJ1-4
v_gene: TRBV4-3
CDR3aa: CASSQDFTAPGELFF

d_gene: TRBD1
j_gene: TRBJ2-5
v_gene: TRBV6-5
CDR3aa: CASSWDREETQYF

d_gene: TRBD1
j_gene: TRBJ2-1
v_gene: TRBV5-6
CDR3aa: CASSLLGQGHDEQFF